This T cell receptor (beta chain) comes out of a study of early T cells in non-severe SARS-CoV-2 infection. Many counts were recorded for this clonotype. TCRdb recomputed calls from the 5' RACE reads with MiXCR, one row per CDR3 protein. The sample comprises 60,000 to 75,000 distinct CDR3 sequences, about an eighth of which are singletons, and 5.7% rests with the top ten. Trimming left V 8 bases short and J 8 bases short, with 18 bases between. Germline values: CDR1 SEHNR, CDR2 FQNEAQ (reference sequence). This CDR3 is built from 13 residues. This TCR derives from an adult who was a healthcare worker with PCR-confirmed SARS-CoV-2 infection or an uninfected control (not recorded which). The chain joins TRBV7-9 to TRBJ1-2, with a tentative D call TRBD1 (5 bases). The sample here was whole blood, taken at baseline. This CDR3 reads CASRMQGGSGYTF. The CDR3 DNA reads TGTGCCAGCCGGATGCAGGGCGGGAGCGGCTACACCTTC.